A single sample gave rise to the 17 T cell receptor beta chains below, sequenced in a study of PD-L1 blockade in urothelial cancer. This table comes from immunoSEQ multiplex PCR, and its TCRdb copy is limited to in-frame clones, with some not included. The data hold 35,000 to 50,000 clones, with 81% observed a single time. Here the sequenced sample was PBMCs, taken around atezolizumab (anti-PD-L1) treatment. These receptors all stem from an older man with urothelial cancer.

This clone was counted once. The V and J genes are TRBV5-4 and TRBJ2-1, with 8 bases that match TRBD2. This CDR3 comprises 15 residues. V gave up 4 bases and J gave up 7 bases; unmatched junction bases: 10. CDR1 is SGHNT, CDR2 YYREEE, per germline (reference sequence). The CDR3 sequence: CASSQAGTRENEQFF. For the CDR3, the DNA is TGTGCCAGCAGCCAGGCCGGGACTAGGGAAAATGAGCAGTTCTTC. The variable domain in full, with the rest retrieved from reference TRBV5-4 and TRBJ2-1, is ETGVTQSPTHLIKTRGQQVTLRCSSQSGHNTVSWYQQALGQGPQFIFQYYREEENGRGNFPPRFSGLQFPNYSSELNVNALELDDSALYLCASSQAGTRENEQFFGPGTRLTVL.

CDR3 residues: CASSIRGLGQFF. The CDR3 DNA sequence: TGTGCCAGCAGTATCAGGGGTTTAGGGCAGTTCTTC. The chain joins TRBV28 to TRBJ2-1; possible D gene TRBD1, 6 bases. The CDR3 spans 12 residues. The germline gives CDR1 MDHEN, CDR2 SYDVKM. The V and J ends lost 5 bases and 12 bases respectively, with 14 bases between them.

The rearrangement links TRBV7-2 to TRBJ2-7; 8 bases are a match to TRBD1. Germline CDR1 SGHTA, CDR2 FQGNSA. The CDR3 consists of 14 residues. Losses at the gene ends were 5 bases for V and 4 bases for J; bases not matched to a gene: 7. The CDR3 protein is CASSRWTGPYEQYF. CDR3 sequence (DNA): TGTGCCAGCAGCCGATGGACAGGGCCGTACGAGCAGTACTTC.

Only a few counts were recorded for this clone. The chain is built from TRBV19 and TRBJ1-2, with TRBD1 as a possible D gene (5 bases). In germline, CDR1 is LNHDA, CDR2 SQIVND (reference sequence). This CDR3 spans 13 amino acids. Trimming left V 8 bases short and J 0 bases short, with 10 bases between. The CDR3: CASGDSTNYGYTF. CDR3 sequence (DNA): TGTGCCAGTGGCGACAGCACTAACTATGGCTACACCTTC.

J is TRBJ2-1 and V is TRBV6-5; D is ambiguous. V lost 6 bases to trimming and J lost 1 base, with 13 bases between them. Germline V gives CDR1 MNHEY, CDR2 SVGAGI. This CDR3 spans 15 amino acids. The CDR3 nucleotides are TGTGCCAGCAGCCGACTCGCGGTGTCCTACAATGAGCAGTTCTTC. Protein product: CASSRLAVSYNEQFF.

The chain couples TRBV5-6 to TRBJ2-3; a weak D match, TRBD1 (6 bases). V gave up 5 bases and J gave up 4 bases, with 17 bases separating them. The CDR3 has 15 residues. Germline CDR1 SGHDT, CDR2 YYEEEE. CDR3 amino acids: CASSLGRGGSDTQYF. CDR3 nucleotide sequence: TGTGCCAGCAGTTTAGGGAGAGGGGGTTCAGATACGCAGTATTTT.

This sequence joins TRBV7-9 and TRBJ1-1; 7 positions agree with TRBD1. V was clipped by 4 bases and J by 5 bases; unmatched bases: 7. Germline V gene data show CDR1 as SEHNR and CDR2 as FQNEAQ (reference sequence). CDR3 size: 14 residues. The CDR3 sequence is CASSSGTERTEAFF. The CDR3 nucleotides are TGTGCCAGCAGCTCCGGGACAGAGAGGACTGAAGCTTTCTTT.

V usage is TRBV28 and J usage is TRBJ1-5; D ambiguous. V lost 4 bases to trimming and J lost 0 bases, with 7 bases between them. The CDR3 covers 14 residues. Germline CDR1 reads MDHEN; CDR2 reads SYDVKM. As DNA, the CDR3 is TGTGCCAGCAGTTGGGAGGCTAGCAATCAGCCCCAGCATTTT. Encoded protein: CASSWEASNQPQHF.

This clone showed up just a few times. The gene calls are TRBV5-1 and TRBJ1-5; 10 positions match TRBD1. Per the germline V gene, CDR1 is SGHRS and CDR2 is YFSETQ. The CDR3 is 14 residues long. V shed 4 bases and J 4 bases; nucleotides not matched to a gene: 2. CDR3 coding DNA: TGCGCCAGCAGCCCGGGACAGGGGAATCAGCCCCAGCATTTT. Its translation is CASSPGQGNQPQHF.

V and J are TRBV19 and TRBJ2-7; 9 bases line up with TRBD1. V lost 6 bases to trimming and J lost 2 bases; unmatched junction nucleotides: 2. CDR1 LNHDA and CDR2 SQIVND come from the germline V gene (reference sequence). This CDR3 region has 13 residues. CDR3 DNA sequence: TGTGCCAGTAGCGGGACAGGGCCCTACGAGCAGTACTTC. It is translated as CASSGTGPYEQYF.

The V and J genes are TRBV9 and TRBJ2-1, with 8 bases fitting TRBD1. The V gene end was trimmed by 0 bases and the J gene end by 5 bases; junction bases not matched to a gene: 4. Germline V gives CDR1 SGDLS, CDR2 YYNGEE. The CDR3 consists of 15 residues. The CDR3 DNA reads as TGTGCCAGCAGCGTAGAGGGACAGGATAACAATGAGCAGTTCTTC. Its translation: CASSVEGQDNNEQFF.

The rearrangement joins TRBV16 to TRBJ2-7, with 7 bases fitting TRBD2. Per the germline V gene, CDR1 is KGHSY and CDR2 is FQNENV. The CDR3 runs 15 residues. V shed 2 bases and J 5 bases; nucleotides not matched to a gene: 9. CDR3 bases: TGTGCCAGCAGCCAAAACCGGGGGGATGGTAACGAGCAGTACTTC. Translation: CASSQNRGDGNEQYF.

The DNA for the CDR3 is TGTGCCAGCACTAGGAGGAACACTGAAGCTTTCTTT. As protein: CASTRRNTEAFF. The chain couples TRBV2 to TRBJ1-1; D is uncertain. CDR1 and CDR2 (germline): SNHLY, FYNNEI. V was pared by 7 bases and J by 1 base, with 7 bases between. There are 12 residues in the CDR3.

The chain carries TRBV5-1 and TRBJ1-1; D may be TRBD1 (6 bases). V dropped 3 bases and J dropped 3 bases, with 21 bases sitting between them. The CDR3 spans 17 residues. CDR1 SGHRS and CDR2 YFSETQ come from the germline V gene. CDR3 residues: CASSSLGGPLAYTEAFF. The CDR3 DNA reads TGCGCCAGCAGCTCCCTAGGGGGTCCCCTCGCCTACACTGAAGCTTTCTTT.

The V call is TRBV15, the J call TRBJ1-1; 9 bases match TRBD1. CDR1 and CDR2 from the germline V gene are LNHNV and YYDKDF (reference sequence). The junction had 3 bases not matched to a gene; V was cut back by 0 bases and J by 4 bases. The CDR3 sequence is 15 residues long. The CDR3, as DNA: TGTGCCACCAGCAGAGAGGGACAGGGTACCACTGAAGCTTTCTTT. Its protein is CATSREGQGTTEAFF.

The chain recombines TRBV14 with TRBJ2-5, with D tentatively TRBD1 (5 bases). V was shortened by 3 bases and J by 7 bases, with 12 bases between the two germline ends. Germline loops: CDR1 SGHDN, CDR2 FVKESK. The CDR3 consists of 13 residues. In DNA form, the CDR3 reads TGTGCCAGCAGCCAGAGTCGACAGTGGACCCAGTACTTC. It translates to CASSQSRQWTQYF.

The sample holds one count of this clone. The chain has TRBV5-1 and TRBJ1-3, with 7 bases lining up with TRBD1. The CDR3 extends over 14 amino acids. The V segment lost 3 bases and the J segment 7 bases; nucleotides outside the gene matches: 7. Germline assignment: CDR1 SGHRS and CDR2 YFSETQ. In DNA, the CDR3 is TGCGCCAGCAGCTCGACAGGGCAGCGTAACACCATATATTTT. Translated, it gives CASSSTGQRNTIYF. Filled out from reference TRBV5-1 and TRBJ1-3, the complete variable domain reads KAGVTQTPRYLIKTRGQQVTLSCSPISGHRSVSWYQQTPGQGLQFLFEYFSETQRNKGNFPGRFSGRQFSNSRSEMNVSTLELGDSALYLCASSSTGQRNTIYFGEGSWLTVV.